Sequencing of this T cell receptor (beta chain) was carried out in a study of blood T cell repertoires in COVID-19. Study details: Donors in the United States, Italy and Spain gave samples during acute or convalescent COVID-19. T cells, B-cell-depleted T cells, or PBMCs provided the cDNA or gDNA that served as material.

This clone was counted once. Authors' methods: For nucleated cells, counts were estimated from reference gene primer amplification. The assay was immunoSEQ multiplex PCR, and TCRdb's table has in-frame clones only and misses some. V and J calls plus clone size are reproduced from that table; the DNA served to infer D and trimming. The table records around 150,000 clones, about 88% of them present only once. The ends were cut back, 3 bases at V and 6 bases at J, with 11 bases in the middle. Germline values: CDR1 SGHTA, CDR2 FQGTGA. CDR3 size: 13 residues. Sequencing used peripheral blood. This chain links TRBV7-3 with TRBJ1-1; tentatively, D is TRBD1 (6 bases). This TCR came from a man younger than 30 with acute or convalescent COVID-19. The chain's CDR3 is CASSFGAGAEAFF. DNA for the CDR3: TGTGCCAGCAGCTTTGGGGCAGGGGCTGAAGCTTTCTTT.